Included here is one T cell receptor (beta chain) sequence, with context. This CDR3 has 12 amino acids. CDR1 LGHNT and CDR2 FRNRAP come from the germline V gene. V lost 1 base and J 2 bases, leaving 2 bases between the germline ends. This record comes from a study of blood T cells in healthy people across ages. A second about 7 to 12 cycle PCR used barcoded and J-beta primers. TCRdb itself ran the 5' RACE reads through MiXCR, one entry per CDR3 protein. The sample contains roughly 800,000 distinct CDR3 sequences, around a quarter of which appear only once. These data were also filed under a second study, of T cells of mothers and their children.

Material: blood. The receptor's source is a boy aged 5-17 years in good health. This sequence joins TRBV12-5 and TRBJ2-5; no firm D call. The CDR3 region is CASGLGQETQYF. The CDR3 nucleotides read TGTGCTAGTGGTTTGGGGCAAGAGACCCAGTACTTC.